This is a list of T cell receptor beta chains from one sample in a study of PD-1 blockade in mismatch repair-deficient tumors. The assay was immunoSEQ multiplex PCR, and TCRdb's table has in-frame clones only and misses some. This sample carries around 48,000 clones, around 80% of them seen once, and the ten largest clones take over 3%. Sequenced here: peripheral blood, sampled 4 weeks after starting pembrolizumab. Receptor source: an adult with mismatch repair-deficient cancer. CDR3s include the opening cysteine and the closing phenylalanine or tryptophan. A D gene is named only where the DNA matches it firmly. The size field is filled for only some rows; it gives once, few, many or a size class.

CDR3 length: 17; D gene: .; J gene: TRBJ1-1; clone size: .; V gene: TRBV25-1; CDR3 protein: CASSESGTPRRSTEAFF; CDR3 DNA: TGTGCCAGCAGTGAATCCGGGACACCACGACGTAGCACTGAAGCTTTCTTT
CDR3 length: 14; D gene: .; J gene: TRBJ1-5; clone size: .; V gene: TRBV6-5; CDR3 protein: CASSNRLGHQPQHF; CDR3 DNA: TGTGCCAGCAGTAACCGACTGGGGCATCAGCCCCAGCATTTT
CDR3 length: 14; D gene: .; J gene: TRBJ1-1; clone size: .; V gene: TRBV14; CDR3 protein: CASSPRTRDTEAFF; CDR3 DNA: TGTGCCAGCAGCCCCAGGACGAGAGACACTGAAGCTTTCTTT
CDR3 length: 15; D gene: TRBD1; J gene: TRBJ1-2; clone size: .; V gene: TRBV11-2; CDR3 protein: CASSLGQGAGYGYTF; CDR3 DNA: TGTGCCAGCAGCTTAGGCCAGGGGGCTGGATATGGCTACACCTTC
CDR3 length: 14; D gene: .; J gene: TRBJ2-2; clone size: .; V gene: TRBV9; CDR3 protein: CASSESQNTGELFF; CDR3 DNA: TGTGCCAGCAGCGAATCACAGAACACCGGGGAGCTGTTTTTT
CDR3 length: 16; D gene: .; J gene: TRBJ2-3; clone size: once; V gene: TRBV19; CDR3 protein: CASSKGGAPGTDTQYF; CDR3 DNA: TGTGCCAGTAGTAAGGGTGGGGCCCCGGGGACAGATACGCAGTATTTT
CDR3 length: 16; D gene: TRBD2; J gene: TRBJ2-3; clone size: .; V gene: TRBV30; CDR3 protein: CAWSILGSGRTDTQYF; CDR3 DNA: TGTGCCTGGAGTATTTTAGGGAGCGGGAGAACAGATACGCAGTATTTT
CDR3 length: 14; D gene: .; J gene: TRBJ1-5; clone size: .; V gene: TRBV9; CDR3 protein: CASSGTGSNQPQHF; CDR3 DNA: TGTGCCAGCAGCGGAACAGGTAGCAATCAGCCCCAGCATTTT
CDR3 length: 16; D gene: .; J gene: TRBJ1-6; clone size: .; V gene: TRBV12-2; CDR3 protein: CASRLATQGRGSPLHF; CDR3 DNA: TGTGCAAGTCGCTTAGCCACACAAGGAAGGGGGTCACCCCTCCACTTT
CDR3 length: 12; D gene: .; J gene: TRBJ1-1; clone size: .; V gene: TRBV2; CDR3 protein: CASRVEQGRAFF; CDR3 DNA: TGTGCCAGCCGCGTAGAACAGGGCCGAGCTTTCTTT
CDR3 length: 15; D gene: .; J gene: TRBJ2-3; clone size: few; V gene: TRBV6-5; CDR3 protein: CASSPGQGYTDTQYF; CDR3 DNA: TGTGCCAGCAGCCCCGGCCAGGGCTACACAGATACGCAGTATTTT
CDR3 length: 11; D gene: TRBD1; J gene: TRBJ1-2; clone size: .; V gene: TRBV20-1; CDR3 protein: CSAIRDSDYTF; CDR3 DNA: TGCAGTGCTATCCGGGACAGTGACTACACCTTC
CDR3 length: 12; D gene: .; J gene: TRBJ1-2; clone size: .; V gene: TRBV7-9; CDR3 protein: CASSLDGYGYTF; CDR3 DNA: TGTGCCAGCAGCTTAGACGGTTATGGCTACACCTTC
CDR3 length: 14; D gene: .; J gene: TRBJ2-3; clone size: .; V gene: TRBV9; CDR3 protein: CASSVEGGRDTQYF; CDR3 DNA: TGTGCCAGCAGCGTAGAAGGGGGGCGAGATACGCAGTATTTT
CDR3 length: 15; D gene: .; J gene: TRBJ1-1; clone size: .; V gene: TRBV7-2; CDR3 protein: CASSLDMTVNTEAFF; CDR3 DNA: TGTGCCAGCAGCTTGGACATGACAGTGAACACTGAAGCTTTCTTT
CDR3 length: 17; D gene: .; J gene: TRBJ2-2; clone size: .; V gene: TRBV21-1; CDR3 protein: CASSKGQGALNTGELFF; CDR3 DNA: TGTGCCAGCAGCAAGGGACAGGGGGCGCTTAACACCGGGGAGCTGTTTTTT
CDR3 length: 16; D gene: TRBD1; J gene: TRBJ2-5; clone size: .; V gene: TRBV15; CDR3 protein: CATSPRAGQGVETQYF; CDR3 DNA: TGTGCCACCAGCCCCCGGGCCGGACAGGGGGTAGAGACCCAGTACTTC
CDR3 length: 12; D gene: .; J gene: TRBJ2-2; clone size: .; V gene: TRBV7-9; CDR3 protein: CASKGDTGELFF; CDR3 DNA: TGTGCCAGCAAAGGGGACACCGGGGAGCTGTTTTTT
CDR3 length: 14; D gene: TRBD1; J gene: TRBJ2-1; clone size: once; V gene: TRBV11-2; CDR3 protein: CASSRGGDLNEQFF; CDR3 DNA: TGTGCCAGCAGCCGAGGGGGCGATTTAAATGAGCAGTTCTTC
CDR3 length: 15; D gene: .; J gene: TRBJ1-5; clone size: .; V gene: TRBV15; CDR3 protein: CATSRDSRDNQPQHF; CDR3 DNA: TGTGCCACCAGCAGAGATTCCAGGGACAATCAGCCCCAGCATTTT
CDR3 length: 13; D gene: .; J gene: TRBJ2-7; clone size: .; V gene: TRBV12-5; CDR3 protein: CASGLGMGYEQYF; CDR3 DNA: TGTGCTAGTGGTTTGGGCATGGGCTACGAGCAGTACTTC